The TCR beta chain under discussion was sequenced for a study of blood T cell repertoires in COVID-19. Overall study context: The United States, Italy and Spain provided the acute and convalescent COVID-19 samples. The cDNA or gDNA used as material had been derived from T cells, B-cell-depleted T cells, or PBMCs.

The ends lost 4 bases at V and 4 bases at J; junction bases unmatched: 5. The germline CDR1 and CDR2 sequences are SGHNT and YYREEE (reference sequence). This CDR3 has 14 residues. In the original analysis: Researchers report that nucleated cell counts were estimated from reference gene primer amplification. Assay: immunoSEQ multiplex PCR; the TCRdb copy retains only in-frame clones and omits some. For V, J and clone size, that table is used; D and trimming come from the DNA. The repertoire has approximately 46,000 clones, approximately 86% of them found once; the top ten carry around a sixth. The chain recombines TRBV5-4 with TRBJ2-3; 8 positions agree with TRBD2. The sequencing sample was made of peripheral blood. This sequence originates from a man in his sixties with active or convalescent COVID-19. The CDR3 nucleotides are TGTGCCAGCAGCGCTGGACTAGCTGCAGATACGCAGTATTTT. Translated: CASSAGLAADTQYF.